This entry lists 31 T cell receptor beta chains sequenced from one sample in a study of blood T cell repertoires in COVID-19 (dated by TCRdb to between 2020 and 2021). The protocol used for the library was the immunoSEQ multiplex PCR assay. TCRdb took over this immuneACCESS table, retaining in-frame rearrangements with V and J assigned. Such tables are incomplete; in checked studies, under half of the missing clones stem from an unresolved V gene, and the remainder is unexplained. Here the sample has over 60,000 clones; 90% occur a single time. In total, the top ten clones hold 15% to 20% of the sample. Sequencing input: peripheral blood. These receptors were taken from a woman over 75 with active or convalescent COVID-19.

The CDR3, as DNA: TGTGCCAGCAGTTATTTAGGACAGGGCTCCTACGAGCAGTACTTC. Its translation is CASSYLGQGSYEQYF. The rearrangement uses TRBV6-5 and TRBJ2-7, with 8 bases lining up with TRBD1. Losses at the gene ends were 3 bases for V and 0 bases for J; bases not matched to a gene: 4. CDR3 length: 15 residues. Germline V CDR1 and CDR2: MNHEY, SVGAGI.

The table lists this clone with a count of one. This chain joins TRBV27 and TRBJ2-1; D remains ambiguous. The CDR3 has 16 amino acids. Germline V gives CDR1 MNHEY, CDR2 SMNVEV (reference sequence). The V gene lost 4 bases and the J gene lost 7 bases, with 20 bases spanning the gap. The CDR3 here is CASSSVPMGPRNEQFF. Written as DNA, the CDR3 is TGTGCCAGCAGTTCCGTCCCAATGGGTCCTAGGAATGAGCAGTTCTTC.

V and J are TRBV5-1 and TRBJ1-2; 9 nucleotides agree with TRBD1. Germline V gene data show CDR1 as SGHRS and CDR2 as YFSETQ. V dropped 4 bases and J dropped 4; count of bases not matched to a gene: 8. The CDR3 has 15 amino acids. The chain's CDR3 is CASSPGTGKGYGYTF. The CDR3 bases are TGCGCCAGCAGCCCGGGGACAGGGAAGGGCTATGGCTACACCTTC.

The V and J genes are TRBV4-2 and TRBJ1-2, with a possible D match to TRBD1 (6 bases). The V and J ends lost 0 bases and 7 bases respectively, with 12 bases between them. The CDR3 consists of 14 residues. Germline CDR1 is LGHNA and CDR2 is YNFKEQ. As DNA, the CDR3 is TGTGCCAGCAGCCAAGATGGGGGGGCGCTTGGCTACACCTTC. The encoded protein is CASSQDGGALGYTF.

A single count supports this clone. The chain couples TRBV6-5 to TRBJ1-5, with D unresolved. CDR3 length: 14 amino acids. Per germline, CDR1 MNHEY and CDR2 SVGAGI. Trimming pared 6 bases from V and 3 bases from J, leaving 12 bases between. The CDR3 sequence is CASSPSGDNQPQHF. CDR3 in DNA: TGTGCCAGCAGCCCCTCCGGGGACAATCAGCCCCAGCATTTT.

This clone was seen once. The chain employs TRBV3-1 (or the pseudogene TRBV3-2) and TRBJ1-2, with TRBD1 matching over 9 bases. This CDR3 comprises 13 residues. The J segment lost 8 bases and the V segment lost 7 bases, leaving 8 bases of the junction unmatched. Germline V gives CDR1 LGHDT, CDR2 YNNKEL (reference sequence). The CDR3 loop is CASTTGGARGYTF. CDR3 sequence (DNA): TGTGCCAGCACCACAGGGGGCGCGAGGGGCTACACCTTC.

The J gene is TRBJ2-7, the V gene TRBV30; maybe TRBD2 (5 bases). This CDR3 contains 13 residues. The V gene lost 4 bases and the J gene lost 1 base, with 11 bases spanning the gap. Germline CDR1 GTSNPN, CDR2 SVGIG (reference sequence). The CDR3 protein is CAWKTKVSYEQYF. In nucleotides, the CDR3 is TGTGCCTGGAAGACTAAAGTTTCCTACGAGCAGTACTTC.

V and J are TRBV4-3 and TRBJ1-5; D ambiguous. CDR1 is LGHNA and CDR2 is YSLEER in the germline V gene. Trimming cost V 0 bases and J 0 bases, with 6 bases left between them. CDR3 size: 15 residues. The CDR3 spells CASSQDLYSNQPQHF. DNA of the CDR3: TGCGCCAGCAGCCAAGATCTGTATAGCAATCAGCCCCAGCATTTT.

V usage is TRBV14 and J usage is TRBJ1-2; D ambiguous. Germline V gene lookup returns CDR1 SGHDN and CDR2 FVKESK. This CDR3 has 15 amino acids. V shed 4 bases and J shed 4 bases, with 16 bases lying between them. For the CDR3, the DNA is TGTGCCAGCAGCCCTCTACTGGAGTTTATCTATGGCTACACCTTC. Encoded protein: CASSPLLEFIYGYTF.

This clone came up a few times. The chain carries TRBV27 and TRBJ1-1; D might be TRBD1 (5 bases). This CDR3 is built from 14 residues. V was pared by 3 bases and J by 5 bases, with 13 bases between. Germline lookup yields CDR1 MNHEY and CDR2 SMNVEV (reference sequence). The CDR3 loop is CASSFRQGSTEAFF. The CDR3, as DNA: TGTGCCAGCAGTTTTAGGCAGGGTAGTACTGAAGCTTTCTTT.

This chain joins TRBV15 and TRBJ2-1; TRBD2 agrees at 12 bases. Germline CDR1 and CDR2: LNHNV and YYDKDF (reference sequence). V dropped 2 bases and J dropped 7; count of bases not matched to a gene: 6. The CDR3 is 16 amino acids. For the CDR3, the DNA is TGTGCCACCAGCAGAAATCTAGCGGGGGGGCAAAATGAGCAGTTCTTC. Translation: CATSRNLAGGQNEQFF.

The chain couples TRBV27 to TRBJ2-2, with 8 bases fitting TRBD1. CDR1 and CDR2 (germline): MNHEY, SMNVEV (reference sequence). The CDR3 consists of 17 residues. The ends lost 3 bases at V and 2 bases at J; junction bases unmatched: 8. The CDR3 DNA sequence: TGTGCCAGCAGTTTTGCAACAGGACAGGGCAACACCGGGGAGCTGTTTTTT. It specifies CASSFATGQGNTGELFF.

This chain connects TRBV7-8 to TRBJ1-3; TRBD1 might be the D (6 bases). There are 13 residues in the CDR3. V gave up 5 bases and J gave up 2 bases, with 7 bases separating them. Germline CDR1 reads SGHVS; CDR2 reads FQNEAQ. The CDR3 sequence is CASSQGTGNTIYF. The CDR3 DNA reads TGTGCCAGCAGCCAGGGGACTGGAAACACCATATATTTT.

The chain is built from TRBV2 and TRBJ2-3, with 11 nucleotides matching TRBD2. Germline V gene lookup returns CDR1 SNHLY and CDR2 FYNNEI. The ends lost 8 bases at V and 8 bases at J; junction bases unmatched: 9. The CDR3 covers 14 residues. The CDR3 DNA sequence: TGTGCCAGCGGACTTAGCGGGGGGGTGGTTACGCAGTATTTT. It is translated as CASGLSGGVVTQYF. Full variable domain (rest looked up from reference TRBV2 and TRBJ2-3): EPEVTQTPSHQVTQMGQEVILRCVPISNHLYFYWYRQILGQKVEFLVSFYNNEISEKSEIFDDQFSVERPDGSNFTLKIRSTKLEDSAMYFCASGLSGGVVTQYFGPGTRLTVL.

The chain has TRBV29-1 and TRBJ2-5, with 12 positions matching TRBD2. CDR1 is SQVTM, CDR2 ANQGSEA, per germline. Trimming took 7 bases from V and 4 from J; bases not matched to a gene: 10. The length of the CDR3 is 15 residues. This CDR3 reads CSGDPGLAGLETQYF. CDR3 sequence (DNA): TGCAGCGGGGACCCAGGACTAGCGGGGTTAGAGACCCAGTACTTC.

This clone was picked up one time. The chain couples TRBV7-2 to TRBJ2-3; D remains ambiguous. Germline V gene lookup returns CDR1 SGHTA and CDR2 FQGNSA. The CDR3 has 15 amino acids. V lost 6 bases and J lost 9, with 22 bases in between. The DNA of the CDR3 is TGTGCCAGCAGACTACATTCCGTTGGCGACGGCACGCAGTATTTT. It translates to CASRLHSVGDGTQYF.

The chain's CDR3 is CASSSTGADTIYF. The CDR3 DNA is TGTGCCAGCAGTTCGACAGGGGCAGACACCATATATTTT. The V gene is TRBV6-2 or TRBV6-3, the J gene TRBJ1-3; 8 bases fit TRBD1. J gave up 8 bases and V 4 bases, and 4 bases lay outside the gene matches. Germline V CDR1 and CDR2: MNHEY, SVGEGT. CDR3 size: 13 residues.

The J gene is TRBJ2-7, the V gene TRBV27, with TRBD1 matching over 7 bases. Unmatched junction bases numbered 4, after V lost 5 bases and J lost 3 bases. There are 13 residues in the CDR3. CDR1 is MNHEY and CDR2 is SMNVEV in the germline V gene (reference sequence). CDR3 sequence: CASSPGTDYEQYF. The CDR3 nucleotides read TGTGCCAGCAGTCCCGGGACAGACTACGAGCAGTACTTC.

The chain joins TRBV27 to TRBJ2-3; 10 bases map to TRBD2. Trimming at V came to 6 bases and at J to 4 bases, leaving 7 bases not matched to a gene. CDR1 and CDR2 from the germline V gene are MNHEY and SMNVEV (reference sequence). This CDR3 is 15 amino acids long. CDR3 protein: CASRDQRGGPDTQYF. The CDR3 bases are TGTGCCAGCAGGGATCAGCGGGGGGGCCCAGATACGCAGTATTTT.

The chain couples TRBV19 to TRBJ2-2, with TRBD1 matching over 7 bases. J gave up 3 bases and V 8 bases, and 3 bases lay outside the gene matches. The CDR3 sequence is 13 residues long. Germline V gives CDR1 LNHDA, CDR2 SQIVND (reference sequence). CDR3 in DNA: TGTGCCAGTGGGGGACAGTACACCGGGGAGCTGTTTTTT. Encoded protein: CASGGQYTGELFF.

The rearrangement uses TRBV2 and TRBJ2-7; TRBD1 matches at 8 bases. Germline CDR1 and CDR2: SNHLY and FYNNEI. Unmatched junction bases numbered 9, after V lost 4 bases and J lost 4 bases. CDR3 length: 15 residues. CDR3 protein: CASSVPRGHKYEQYF. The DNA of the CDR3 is TGTGCCAGCAGTGTCCCCAGGGGGCACAAATACGAGCAGTACTTC.

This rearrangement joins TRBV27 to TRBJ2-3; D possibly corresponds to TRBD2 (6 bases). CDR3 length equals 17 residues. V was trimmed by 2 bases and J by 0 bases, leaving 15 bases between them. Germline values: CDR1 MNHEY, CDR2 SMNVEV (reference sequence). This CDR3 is CASSLPIGAGSTDTQYF. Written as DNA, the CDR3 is TGTGCCAGCAGTTTACCAATCGGGGCGGGGAGCACAGATACGCAGTATTTT.

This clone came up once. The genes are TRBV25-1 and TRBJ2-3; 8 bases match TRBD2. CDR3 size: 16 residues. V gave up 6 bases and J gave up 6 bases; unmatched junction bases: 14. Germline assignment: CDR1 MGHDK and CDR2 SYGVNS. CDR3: CASSGGASGILDTQYF. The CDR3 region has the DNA TGTGCCAGCAGCGGGGGGGCTAGCGGAATTCTGGATACGCAGTATTTT. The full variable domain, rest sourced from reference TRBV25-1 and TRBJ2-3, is EADIYQTPRYLVIGTGKKITLECSQTMGHDKMYWYQQDPGMELHLIHYSYGVNSTEKGDLSSESTVSRIRTEHFPLTLESARPSHTSQYLCASSGGASGILDTQYFGPGTRLTVL.

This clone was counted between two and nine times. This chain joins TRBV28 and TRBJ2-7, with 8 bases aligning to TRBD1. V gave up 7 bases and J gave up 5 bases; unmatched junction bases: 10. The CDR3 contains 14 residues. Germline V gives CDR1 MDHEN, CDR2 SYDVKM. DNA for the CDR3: TGTGCCAGCACCTCCAACCCAGGGGGCCACGAGCAGTACTTC. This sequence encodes CASTSNPGGHEQYF.

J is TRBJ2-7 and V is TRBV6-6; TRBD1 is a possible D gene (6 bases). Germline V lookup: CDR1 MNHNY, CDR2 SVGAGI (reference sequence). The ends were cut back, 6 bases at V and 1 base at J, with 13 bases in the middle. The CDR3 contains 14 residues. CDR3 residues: CASRGTGRSYEQYF. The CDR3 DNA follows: TGTGCCAGCAGGGGTACAGGGCGGTCCTACGAGCAGTACTTC.

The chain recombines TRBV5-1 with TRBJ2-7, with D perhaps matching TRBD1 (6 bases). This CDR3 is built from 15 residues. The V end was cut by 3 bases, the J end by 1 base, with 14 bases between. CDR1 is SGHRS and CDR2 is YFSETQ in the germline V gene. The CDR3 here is CASSSEYRVSYEQYF. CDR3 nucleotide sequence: TGCGCCAGCAGCTCCGAATACAGGGTTTCCTACGAGCAGTACTTC.

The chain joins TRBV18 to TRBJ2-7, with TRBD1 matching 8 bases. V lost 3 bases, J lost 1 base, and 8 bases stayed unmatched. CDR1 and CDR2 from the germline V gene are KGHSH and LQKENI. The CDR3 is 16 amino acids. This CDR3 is CASSPQTGAGSYEQYF. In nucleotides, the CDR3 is TGTGCCAGCTCACCTCAGACAGGGGCGGGATCCTACGAGCAGTACTTC.

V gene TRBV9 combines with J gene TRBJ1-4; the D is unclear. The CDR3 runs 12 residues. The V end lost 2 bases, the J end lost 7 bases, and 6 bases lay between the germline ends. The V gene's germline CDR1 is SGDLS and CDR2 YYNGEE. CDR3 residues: CASSVSGEKLFF. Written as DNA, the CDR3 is TGTGCCAGCAGCGTCTCAGGTGAAAAACTGTTTTTT.

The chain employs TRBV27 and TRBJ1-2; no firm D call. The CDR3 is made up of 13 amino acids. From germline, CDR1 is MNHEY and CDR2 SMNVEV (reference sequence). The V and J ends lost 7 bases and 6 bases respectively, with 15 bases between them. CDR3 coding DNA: TGTGCCAGCACCCCAATGGGAGGGAATGGCTACACCTTC. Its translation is CASTPMGGNGYTF.

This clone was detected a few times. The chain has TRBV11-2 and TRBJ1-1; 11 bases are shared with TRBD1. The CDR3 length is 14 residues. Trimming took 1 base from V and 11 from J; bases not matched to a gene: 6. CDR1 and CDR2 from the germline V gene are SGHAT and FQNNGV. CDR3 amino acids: CASSLGTGGWQAFF. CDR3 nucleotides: TGTGCCAGCAGCTTAGGGACAGGGGGCTGGCAGGCTTTCTTT. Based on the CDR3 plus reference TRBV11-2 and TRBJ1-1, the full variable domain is EAGVAQSPRYKIIEKRQSVAFWCNPISGHATLYWYQQILGQGPKLLIQFQNNGVVDDSQLPKDRFSAERLKGVDSTLKIQPAKLEDSAVYLCASSLGTGGWQAFFGQGTRLTVV.

CDR3 loop: CASSLVGRGAGNEQFF. CDR3 nucleotide sequence: TGTGCCAGCAGCTTAGTAGGCAGGGGGGCAGGTAATGAGCAGTTCTTC. V is TRBV7-2 and J is TRBJ2-1; TRBD1 might be the D (7 bases). Trimming took off 1 base at V and 7 bases at J, with 17 bases between the two ends. Per the germline V gene, CDR1 is SGHTA and CDR2 is FQGNSA. The CDR3 runs 16 residues.